This TCR beta chain was documented in a study of T-cell memory formation after mild COVID-19 (dated by TCRdb to about 2021). General notes on the study: TCR sequence clusters from the two donors were largely donor specific. Two young, previously healthy adult volunteers made up the cohort, one male and one female. T-cell clones expanding and contracting after mild COVID-19 in a couple of donors were tracked by longitudinal TCRalpha and TCRbeta repertoire sequencing.

What the research found in general, with its limitations: Only a couple of mild cases were covered in the study, and larger cohorts including severe cases with pre-infection samples were considered necessary. Some responding clones were found in pre-infection memory, which suggests that pre-existing cross-reactive memory T cells took part in the SARS-CoV-2 response. Contracting CD4+ clones turned up mainly in the CM and EM memory subsets, whereas EMRA was where CD8+ clones were enriched. SARS-CoV-2 specificity was not confirmed for the second-wave clones peaking on day 37. Clones contracting from day 15 to 85 had balanced CD4/CD8 phenotypes, while a second wave expanding from day 15 to 37 was biased towards CD4+.

Germline trimming amounts to 0 bases on V and 2 bases on J, with 8 as the count of junction bases outside the gene matches. Sequences SGHKS (CDR1) and YYEKEE (CDR2) are obtained from the germline V gene (reference sequence). The CDR3 holds 17 amino acids from the cysteine to the phenylalanine. Kept here is only the CDR3 DNA, which spans 51 bases and is read in frame from base 1. For sequencing, an Illumina NovaSeq 6000 was employed. cDNA libraries for TCRalpha and TCRbeta were prepared by 5'RACE using constant-segment primers, with sample barcodes and unique molecular identifiers added. RNA was extracted from every sample with Trizol reagent. The libraries were amplified in two PCR steps, and the second step added a second sample barcode and Illumina TruSeq adapters. Sequencing of the libraries was done on an Illumina NovaSeq, producing 2 x 150 bp paired-end reads. The paper's processing steps were these. With migec v1.2.7, reads were demultiplexed and then collapsed into UMI-guided consensus sequences. Using mixcr v2.1.11, UMI consensuses were aligned to TRA and TRB V and J templates and then assembled into clonotypes. A clonotype was counted as expanded or contracted only if both edgeR and NoisET called the change significant, with noise models trained on biological replicates. For edgeR calls, a false discovery rate-adjusted p below 0.01 and a log2 fold-change threshold of 1 were applied. PCA with hierarchical clustering of max-normalized trajectories of the 1000 most abundant clonotypes was used as exploratory dynamics analysis. Separately sequenced CD4+ and CD8+ repertoires were used to assign the CD4 or CD8 phenotype of responding clones. In TCRdb, the public reads were trimmed at Q25 with fastp and aligned with MiXCR, with productive beta chains retained. Each record represents a unique CDR3 protein, reported with the most common genes and DNA among its rows. These V and J calls are TCRdb output, not the study's own analysis. This sample is represented by about half a million distinct CDR3 sequences; 15% to 20% of them were singletons. The ten largest account for around an eighth of the sample.

Ficoll-Paque density gradient centrifugation was used to isolate PBMCs. This clonotype was observed a handful of times. What antigen it recognizes has not been identified. Per-nucleotide qualities are absent, and no much larger clonotype sits a single base away. Sequencing was done on a sample of PBMCs or a T cell subset sorted from them (not recorded which). The source is an adult woman who had mild COVID-19 (a few samples of this study predate the infection). The sample titles of this study are shuffled in the database, so cell type and time point are left out; the donor was told from shared clones. The sequence joins TRBV5-5 to TRBJ2-3, with TRBD2 identical over 8 junction bases. The CDR3 protein: CASSLDLRGVSTDTQYF. The bases are TGTGCCAGCAGCTTGGATCTGCGGGGGGTTTCCACAGATACGCAGTATTTT.